This T cell receptor (beta chain) was obtained from a study of OX40 agonist ivuxolimab in advanced cancers. Study details: Patients took ivuxolimab, an agonistic anti-OX40 (CD134) antibody. In this trial design, patients received ivuxolimab intravenously at 0.01 to 10 mg/kg every 2 weeks.

Sequencing was performed with immunoSEQ multiplex PCR; in TCRdb, only in-frame clones are kept and a portion is missing. Altogether 55,000 to 70,000 clones are present, 75% to 90% being singletons, with the ten largest covering roughly 2%. In the case of this clone: Its matching antigen is unknown.

V was clipped by 0 bases and J by 4 bases; unmatched bases: 5. The CDR3 contains 17 residues. Germline V gene sequence: CDR1 SGHVS, CDR2 FNYEAQ. Points from the study as a whole: Doses of 0.1 to 3.0 mg/kg were accompanied by clonal expansion of CD4+ and CD8+ blood T cells by week 6. Individuals who were partial responders at 0.1-3.0 mg/kg had clonal expansion that ranked among the lowest.

The material was CD4+ or CD8+ T cells sorted from blood, obtained in a trial of the OX40 agonist ivuxolimab. The receptor was derived from an adult with an advanced solid tumor such as melanoma, head and neck, liver or kidney cancer. The chain has TRBV7-6 and TRBJ2-5; 13 nucleotides match TRBD2. The CDR3 sequence: CASSLAGLAGEGETQYF. The DNA for the CDR3 is TGTGCCAGCAGCTTAGCTGGACTAGCGGGAGAAGGAGAGACCCAGTACTTC.